The present entry profiles one T cell receptor beta chain with its context. Its antigen is not known. The source of the sample is a study of CD8 T cells in ankylosing spondylitis. Points from the study as a whole: For ankylosing spondylitis blood, a TCR beta motif of eight or nine highly homologous variants appeared characteristic. Reportedly, matched ankylosing spondylitis synovial fluid was significantly enriched for disease-linked clones. Disease-linked clones were found to be CD8+ and relatively rare in peripheral blood.

Using quantitative 5'-RACE with molecular barcodes, the authors made TCR beta libraries. TCRdb re-analysed the 5' RACE reads in MiXCR, keeping a single row per CDR3 protein. Of some 270,000 distinct CDR3 sequences listed, over 30% are singletons. Trimming removed 0 bases from V and 4 bases from J, with 10 bases in between. The CDR3 sequence is 14 residues long. Germline CDR1 DFQATT, CDR2 SNEGSKA (reference sequence). This chain links TRBV20-1 with TRBJ1-5; D unresolved. Sequencing was carried out using blood, either unsorted or a sorted T cell fraction (not recorded which). The sequence was collected from a male donor with ankylosing spondylitis or in good health (not recorded which). For the CDR3, the DNA is TGCAGTGCTAGAGATCCACAGAGTAATCAGCCCCAGCATTTT. It codes for CSARDPQSNQPQHF.